Listed here are 15 T cell receptor beta chains from one sample, sequenced in a study of molecular identifiers for immune sequencing clone quantification. Via MiXCR, TCRdb re-called the PCR reads, giving one row per CDR3 protein. The repertoire holds 20,000 or so distinct CDR3 sequences, with 20% to 25% as singletons. The sequenced sample consisted of naive CD8+ T cells from blood, with Jurkat cell RNA spiked in. Noted subset: FACS-sorted CD8+CD4-CCR7+CD45RA+ naive T cells. The source is a human donor in good health. Some libraries in this study had Jurkat cell RNA spiked in.

This chain links TRBV5-4 with TRBJ2-1, with 10 bases that match TRBD2. Germline assignment: CDR1 SGHNT and CDR2 YYREEE (reference sequence). J lost 5 bases, V lost 4 bases, and 6 bases had no gene match. There are 15 residues in the CDR3. The CDR3 DNA is TGTGCCAGCAGCGTTCCGGGACTAGCGAACAATGAGCAGTTCTTC. Encoded protein: CASSVPGLANNEQFF.

This clonotype showed up many times. The chain recombines TRBV7-3 with TRBJ2-7, with D unclear. V lost 4 bases and J lost 2, with 15 bases in between. The germline V gene has CDR1 SGHTA and CDR2 FQGTGA. CDR3 length: 15 amino acids. The CDR3: CASSSPWRSPYEQYF. The CDR3 DNA sequence: TGTGCCAGCAGCTCGCCTTGGCGGAGTCCCTACGAGCAGTACTTC. Filled out from reference TRBV7-3 and TRBJ2-7, the complete variable domain reads GAGVSQTPSNKVTEKGKYVELRCDPISGHTALYWYRQSLGQGPEFLIYFQGTGAADDSGLPNDRFFAVRPEGSVSTLKIQRTERGDSAVYLCASSSPWRSPYEQYFGPGTRLTVT.

This clonotype was picked up many times. Lacking the conserved final phenylalanine or tryptophan, this CDR3 likely reflects a read error. The V gene is TRBV6-2 or TRBV6-3, the J gene TRBJ2-1; D not certain. The CDR3 contains 14 residues. V was shortened by 4 bases and J by 3 bases, with 10 bases between the two germline ends. Germline CDR1 and CDR2: MNHEY and SVGEGT. The CDR3 is CASSSGWGYNEQFS. The CDR3 nucleotides are TGTGCCAGCAGTTCTGGGTGGGGCTACAATGAGCAGTTCTCC.

V is TRBV20-1 and J is TRBJ2-3; tentatively, D is TRBD1 or TRBD2 (5 bases each). V lost 6 bases and J lost 2, with 12 bases in between. The CDR3 has 13 residues. Germline CDR1 is DFQATT and CDR2 is SNEGSKA (reference sequence). The CDR3 DNA reads as TGCAGTGCCCGGGACGGATACACAGATACGCAGTATTTT. This translates into CSARDGYTDTQYF.

V usage is TRBV27 and J usage is TRBJ2-2; 12 bases are shared with TRBD2. V dropped 0 bases and J dropped 1; count of bases not matched to a gene: 6. Germline V gives CDR1 MNHEY, CDR2 SMNVEV (reference sequence). There are 19 residues in the CDR3. The CDR3 reads CASSLSALAGGRNTGELFF. The CDR3 DNA reads as TGTGCCAGCAGTTTATCTGCGCTAGCGGGAGGGAGGAACACCGGGGAGCTGTTTTTT.

This clonotype was observed at least ten times. The chain uses TRBV6-5 and TRBJ2-2; weak D call: TRBD1 (6 bases). The CDR3 has 18 residues. Germline V gene sequence: CDR1 MNHEY, CDR2 SVGAGI. V gave up 0 bases and J gave up 4 bases, with 18 bases separating them. CDR3 region: CASSYSAAAGALTGELFF. The CDR3 nucleotides are TGTGCCAGCAGTTACTCGGCCGCGGCAGGGGCCCTCACCGGGGAGCTGTTTTTT.

CDR3 sequence (DNA): TGCAGCGTTGAGGGGGTAGGGAGGCCGACAGATACGCAGTATTTT. This encodes CSVEGVGRPTDTQYF. The genes are TRBV29-1 and TRBJ2-3; maybe TRBD2 (6 bases). This CDR3 contains 15 residues. CDR1 and CDR2 from the germline V gene are SQVTM and ANQGSEA. V was clipped by 3 bases and J by 3 bases, with 16 bases between them.

Details on this clonotype: Compared with germline, one end of the junction differs, possibly owing to a read error. The J gene is TRBJ2-7, the V gene TRBV11-2; 8 positions match TRBD2. The germline gives CDR1 SGHAT, CDR2 FQNNGV. The CDR3 covers 14 residues. The CDR3 DNA reads as TGTGCCGGCAGCTTCCCGGGACTAGCCTACGAGCAGTACTTC. Translated, it gives CAGSFPGLAYEQYF.

The J gene is TRBJ2-1, the V gene TRBV28; D perhaps matches TRBD2 (5 bases). In germline, CDR1 is MDHEN, CDR2 SYDVKM. The CDR3 spans 14 residues. Trimming pared 7 bases from V and 5 bases from J, leaving 15 bases between. Here the CDR3 reads CASTELVLDNEQFF. In nucleotides, the CDR3 is TGTGCCAGCACCGAACTAGTTCTAGACAATGAGCAGTTCTTC.

With respect to this clonotype: This could be a read error, since a much larger clone is one nucleotide away. The chain links TRBV13 to TRBJ2-1; D might be TRBD2 (6 bases). Trimming stripped 0 bases from V and 4 bases from J, with 10 bases between. Germline V CDR1 and CDR2: PRHDT, FYEKMQ (reference sequence). The CDR3 length is 15 residues. The CDR3 nucleotides are TGTGCCAGCAGCTTAGGGGGACTGGTATACAATGAGCAGTTCTTC. As protein: CASSLGGLVYNEQFF.

The chain uses TRBV7-2 and TRBJ2-1; maybe TRBD2 (6 bases). Germline lookup yields CDR1 SGHTA and CDR2 FQGNSA. The CDR3 runs to 15 residues. The ends were cut back, 1 base at V and 8 bases at J, with 15 bases in the middle. CDR3 sequence reads: CASSLVTSPLDEQFF. The CDR3 DNA sequence: TGTGCCAGCAGCTTAGTCACTAGCCCTTTGGATGAGCAGTTCTTC.

This clonotype is classed as medium-sized (0.01 to 0.1%). The chain combines TRBV10-3 with TRBJ2-1; a weak D match, TRBD2 (6 bases). CDR1 and CDR2 from the germline V gene are ENHRY and SYGVKD. CDR3 length: 16 residues. V dropped 2 bases and J dropped 0 bases, with 11 bases sitting between them. The CDR3 nucleotides are TGTGCCATCAGTGAGCCGGGACTCCGCTCCTACAATGAGCAGTTCTTC. Translated: CAISEPGLRSYNEQFF.

This clonotype was counted a few times. The chain is built from TRBV4-1 and TRBJ2-1; D is undetermined. V was cut by 0 bases and J by 3 bases, with 6 bases left in between. CDR1 and CDR2 from the germline V gene are MGHRA and YSYEKL. The CDR3 consists of 14 residues. The CDR3 DNA follows: TGCGCCAGCAGCCAAGAGAGTAGCTACAATGAGCAGTTCTTC. Translating it yields CASSQESSYNEQFF.

The V call is TRBV11-2, the J call TRBJ2-7; 12 bases match TRBD2. The germline CDR1 and CDR2 sequences are SGHAT and FQNNGV. CDR3 length: 15 residues. The V segment lost 3 bases and the J segment 3 bases; nucleotides outside the gene matches: 3. CDR3 nucleotides: TGTGCCAGCAGCTTTGGGACTAGCGGGTTCTACGAGCAGTACTTC. It is translated as CASSFGTSGFYEQYF.

This clonotype was recorded at least ten times. The chain is built from TRBV9 and TRBJ2-5; 7 nucleotides align to TRBD2. The germline V gene has CDR1 SGDLS and CDR2 YYNGEE. V lost 4 bases to trimming and J lost 2 bases; unmatched junction nucleotides: 5. The CDR3 contains 14 residues. CDR3 loop: CASSPSGLQETQYF. CDR3 DNA: TGTGCCAGCAGCCCCTCGGGACTACAAGAGACCCAGTACTTC.